The 10 T cell receptor beta chains below come from one sample, sequenced in a study of glioma-infiltrating T cells after dendritic cell vaccination. The protocol was immunoSEQ multiplex PCR, while the TCRdb copy is restricted to in-frame clones and leaves out a portion. The table lists about 64,000 clones, 80% to 85% of them singletons. The sequencing used blood, collected before dendritic cell vaccination. The receptors were gathered from a human donor with glioblastoma.

The CDR3 nucleotides read TGTGCCAGCAGCTTAGCGGTGGCGGGAATCACAGATACGCAGTATTTT. It encodes CASSLAVAGITDTQYF. The V call is TRBV7-8, the J call TRBJ2-3; TRBD2 is a possible D gene (6 bases). CDR3 size: 16 residues. Looked up from germline, CDR1 is SGHVS and CDR2 is FQNEAQ. V dropped 0 bases and J dropped 2 bases, with 12 bases sitting between them.

This clone was found once. At one end the junction does not follow the germline gene, possibly because of a read error. The same CDR3 also results from other DNA sequences found in this sample. The chain employs TRBV5-1 and TRBJ1-6, with 9 nucleotides matching TRBD1. The CDR3 consists of 15 residues. Per the germline V gene, CDR1 is SGHRS and CDR2 is YFSETQ. The DNA of the CDR3 is TGCGCCAGCAGCGGCGGGACAGGGAGTAATTCCCCCCTCCACTTT. Translating gives CASSGGTGSNSPLHF.

The rearrangement links TRBV15 to TRBJ2-2, with TRBD1 matching 8 bases. The CDR3 is made up of 15 amino acids. CDR1 is LNHNV and CDR2 is YYDKDF in the germline V gene (reference sequence). Germline trimming cut 4 bases from V and 4 bases from J; bases unmatched to any gene: 5. For the CDR3, the DNA is TGTGCCACCAGCAAGACAGGGGTCACCACCGGGGAGCTGTTTTTT. Translation: CATSKTGVTTGELFF.

V and J are TRBV27 and TRBJ2-2; 13 bases map to TRBD2. CDR3 size: 15 residues. V dropped 6 bases and J dropped 4; count of bases not matched to a gene: 2. Germline V gene data show CDR1 as MNHEY and CDR2 as SMNVEV (reference sequence). CDR3 in DNA: TGTGCCAGCAGAACTAGCGGGGGGGCCACCGGGGAGCTGTTTTTT. Translated, it gives CASRTSGGATGELFF.

The chain combines TRBV4-1 with TRBJ2-5; D gene uncertain. The CDR3 has 13 amino acids. V was pared by 4 bases and J by 5 bases, with 11 bases between. The germline CDR1 and CDR2 sequences are MGHRA and YSYEKL. The CDR3 reads CASSPPSTETQYF. The CDR3 nucleotides are TGCGCCAGCAGCCCCCCTTCTACGGAGACCCAGTACTTC.

The table lists this clone with a few counts. The rearrangement joins TRBV28 to TRBJ1-4; 9 positions agree with TRBD1. The CDR3 covers 16 residues. J gave up 7 bases and V 6 bases, and 12 bases lay outside the gene matches. Germline CDR1 and CDR2: MDHEN and SYDVKM. This CDR3 is CASSPGTGPLSEKLFF. DNA of the CDR3: TGTGCCAGCAGCCCCGGGACAGGGCCACTTAGTGAAAAACTGTTTTTT.

The chain uses TRBV28 and TRBJ2-7; 10 bases agree with TRBD1. The germline V gene encodes CDR1 MDHEN and CDR2 SYDVKM. The CDR3 sequence is 17 residues long. The trim removed 5 bases at V and 4 bases at J, leaving 14 bases unmatched. The CDR3 sequence: CASSPGGSGQGLYEQYF. In DNA form, the CDR3 reads TGTGCCAGCAGTCCAGGGGGGTCGGGACAGGGGCTGTACGAGCAGTACTTC.

The chain joins TRBV7-8 to TRBJ2-1; D might be TRBD2 (5 bases). From germline, CDR1 is SGHVS and CDR2 FQNEAQ. The length of the CDR3 is 15 residues. Trimming took 5 bases from V and 3 from J, leaving 14 bases between them. The CDR3 region has the DNA TGTGCCAGCAGCGAGGGTCAACCGGGCTACAATGAGCAGTTCTTC. Its protein is CASSEGQPGYNEQFF.

The chain joins TRBV2 to TRBJ2-1; no reliable D call. The V end was cut by 2 bases, the J end by 8 bases, with 13 bases between. The CDR3 runs 14 residues. CDR1 and CDR2 (germline): SNHLY, FYNNEI. CDR3 sequence: CASSEKLATDEQFF. As DNA, the CDR3 is TGTGCCAGCAGTGAAAAGTTAGCTACCGATGAGCAGTTCTTC.

About this clone: An end of the junction differs from the germline gene, which may be a read error. Other nucleotide sequences in the sample specify the same CDR3. The chain is built from TRBV29-1 and TRBJ2-7, with 9 bases identical to TRBD1. The CDR3 is 13 amino acids. In germline, CDR1 is SQVTM, CDR2 ANQGSEA. CDR3 bases: TGCAGCGTCGAAGGGACAGGGCGCTACGAGCAGTACTTC. Translated: CSVEGTGRYEQYF.